The T cell receptor beta chain described here comes from a study of OX40 agonist ivuxolimab in advanced cancers. Study-level background: With ivuxolimab, an agonistic anti-OX40 (CD134) antibody, patients were treated. Prior anti-PD-1, anti-PD-L1 or anti-CTLA-4 therapy was allowed; around 40% had some.

Repertoires were generated with immunoSEQ multiplex PCR, while TCRdb's copy carries only in-frame clones and drops some. The sample yields about 38,000 clones, 70% to 90% seen once. In germline, CDR1 is MNHNS, CDR2 SASEGT. The CDR3 extends over 14 amino acids. V was cut by 7 bases and J by 4 bases, with 16 bases left in between. Comments on this clone: Its matching antigen is unknown.

Points from the study as a whole: No determination was made of the antigen specificity of the expanded peripheral T cells.

The sequencing used CD4+ or CD8+ T cells sorted from blood, collected in a trial of the OX40 agonist ivuxolimab. The rearrangement uses TRBV6-1 and TRBJ1-1; D gene uncertain. This clonotype was sampled from an adult with an advanced solid tumor such as melanoma, head and neck, liver or kidney cancer. For the CDR3, the DNA is TGTGCCAGCACCTCAAGGTGGGGAGGCACTGAAGCTTTCTTT. This translates into CASTSRWGGTEAFF.